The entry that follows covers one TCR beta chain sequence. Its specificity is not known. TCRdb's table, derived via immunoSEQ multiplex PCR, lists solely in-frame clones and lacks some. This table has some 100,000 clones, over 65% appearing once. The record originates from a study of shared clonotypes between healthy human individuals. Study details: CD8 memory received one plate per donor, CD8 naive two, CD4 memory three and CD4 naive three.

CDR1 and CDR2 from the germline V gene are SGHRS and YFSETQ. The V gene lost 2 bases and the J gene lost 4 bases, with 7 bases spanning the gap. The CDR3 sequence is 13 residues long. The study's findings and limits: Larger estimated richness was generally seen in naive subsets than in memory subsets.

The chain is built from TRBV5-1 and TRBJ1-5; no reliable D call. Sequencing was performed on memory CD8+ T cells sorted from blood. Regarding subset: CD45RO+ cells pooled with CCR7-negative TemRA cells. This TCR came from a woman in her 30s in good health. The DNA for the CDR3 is TGCGCCAGCAGCTTCGGAACGAATCAGCCCCAGCATTTT. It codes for CASSFGTNQPQHF.